A single sample gave rise to the 20 T cell receptor beta chains below, sequenced in a study of post-analysis software for immune sequencing data. No antigen has been identified for these receptors. The authors incorporated unique molecular identifiers into the TCR beta cDNA libraries. TCRdb re-analysed the PCR reads in MiXCR, keeping a single row per CDR3 protein. Found here are some 500,000 distinct CDR3 sequences, under 55% of them singletons; the top ten hold around 10%. Findings of the study overall: Included in a set of several TRBV segments more frequent in patients than controls were TRBV5-6, TRBV5-1 and TRBV20-1.

The sequenced sample was blood. These receptors originate from a girl aged 10 to 17 with multiple sclerosis.

V usage is TRBV11-2 and J usage is TRBJ2-5; possible D gene TRBD2, 5 bases. The CDR3 sequence is 13 residues long. Trimming took 0 bases from V and 11 from J, leaving 13 bases between them. CDR1 is SGHAT, CDR2 FQNNGV, per germline. The CDR3 loop is CASSLESLLEQYF. Here the CDR3 DNA reads TGTGCCAGCAGCTTAGAATCACTACTAGAGCAGTACTTC.

Many counts were recorded for this clonotype. The genes are TRBV20-1 and TRBJ2-1; perhaps TRBD2 as D (6 bases). Trimming removed 3 bases from V and 0 bases from J, with 6 bases in between. The CDR3 length is 13 residues. CDR1 and CDR2 (germline): DFQATT, SNEGSKA (reference sequence). Written as DNA, the CDR3 is TGCAGTGCTAGCGGGAGCTCCTACAATGAGCAGTTCTTC. This codes for CSASGSSYNEQFF.

This chain links TRBV20-1 with TRBJ2-5, with D perhaps TRBD1 (6 bases). Trimming removed 2 bases from V and 11 bases from J, with 15 bases in between. The CDR3 is made up of 12 amino acids. Germline loops: CDR1 DFQATT, CDR2 SNEGSKA (reference sequence). Here the CDR3 reads CSARRQGQEQYF. The DNA of the CDR3 is TGCAGTGCTAGAAGGCAGGGACAAGAGCAGTACTTC.

This clonotype was seen a few times. The V call is TRBV15, the J call TRBJ2-1; a possible D gene is TRBD2 (7 bases). CDR1 LNHNV and CDR2 YYDKDF come from the germline V gene (reference sequence). V was shortened by 0 bases and J by 10 bases, with 13 bases between the two germline ends. The CDR3 loop spans 14 amino acids. The CDR3 DNA reads TGTGCCACCAGCAGAGATACGGGGGGCAGGGAGCAGTTCTTC. Its translation: CATSRDTGGREQFF.

The chain links TRBV11-1 to TRBJ2-7; 10 bases line up with TRBD2. J was trimmed by 4 bases and V by 7 bases; bases with no gene match: 10. Per germline, CDR1 SGHAT and CDR2 FQDESV (reference sequence). The CDR3 totals 15 residues. Here the CDR3 DNA reads TGTGCCAGCACCATCGGGACTAGCGAGCAGTACGAGCAGTACTTC. This gives the protein CASTIGTSEQYEQYF.

J is TRBJ2-7 and V is TRBV7-2; D not resolved. CDR1 SGHTA and CDR2 FQGNSA come from the germline V gene. The V end lost 2 bases, the J end lost 6 bases, and 8 bases lay between the germline ends. CDR3 size: 12 residues. The CDR3 DNA reads as TGTGCCAGCAGCTTAATACCCCGCGAGCAGTACTTC. Residues: CASSLIPREQYF.

A remark on this clonotype: At one end, the junction sequence differs from germline, possibly due to a read error. The chain joins TRBV25-1 to TRBJ2-7, with D uncertain. The germline CDR1 and CDR2 sequences are MGHDK and SYGVNS. The length of the CDR3 is 14 residues. CDR3 sequence: CASGEISHPYEQYF. As DNA, the CDR3 is TGTGCCAGCGGTGAAATAAGTCATCCCTACGAGCAGTACTTC.

The rearrangement uses TRBV7-6 and TRBJ2-3; 10 bases fit TRBD2. Germline loops: CDR1 SGHVS, CDR2 FNYEAQ. This CDR3 has 20 amino acids. V lost 0 bases to trimming and J lost 4 bases; unmatched junction nucleotides: 16. CDR3: CASSLAFEREGQVVADTQYF. DNA of the CDR3: TGTGCCAGCAGCTTAGCTTTTGAGCGGGAGGGCCAAGTGGTGGCAGATACGCAGTATTTT.

This clonotype was counted a few times. The V call is TRBV28, the J call TRBJ1-4, with TRBD1 matching over 9 bases. The CDR3 has 13 amino acids. Trimming at V came to 4 bases and at J to 15 bases, leaving 9 bases not matched to a gene. Germline CDR1 MDHEN, CDR2 SYDVKM. This chain's CDR3 is CASSSRDREALFF. In DNA form, the CDR3 reads TGTGCCAGCAGTTCTCGGGACAGGGAAGCATTGTTTTTT.

The chain recombines TRBV6-1 with TRBJ1-1, with D uncertain. The V end lost 10 bases, the J end lost 1 base, and 22 bases lay between the germline ends. The V gene's germline CDR1 is MNHNS and CDR2 SASEGT. CDR3 length: 16 residues. CDR3 bases: TGTGCCACCACCGGGTGGGTGAAAGGATCGAACACTGAAGCTTTCTTT. This encodes CATTGWVKGSNTEAFF.

This clonotype turned up a few times. This may be a read error: a much more frequent sequence differs by one nucleotide. DNA for the CDR3: TGTGCCAGCAGCTGCGAGGGGGGAACGGCTACGCAGTATTTT. Translated: CASSCEGGTATQYF. J is TRBJ2-3 and V is TRBV12-3 or TRBV12-4; TRBD1 or TRBD2 may be the D gene (6 bases each). This CDR3 has 14 amino acids. V dropped 6 bases and J dropped 8 bases, with 18 bases sitting between them.

This clonotype was counted between two and nine times. The chain links TRBV10-3 to TRBJ1-2, with 10 bases fitting TRBD1. Per the germline V gene, CDR1 is ENHRY and CDR2 is SYGVKD. After removal of 4 bases from V and 12 bases from J, the junction contained 14 bases not matched to a gene. CDR3 length: 15 residues. The CDR3 DNA reads TGTGCCATCAGTGGGTCCACGGGACAGGGGACATTGAACACCTTC. Translating it yields CAISGSTGQGTLNTF.

This clonotype was detected a few times. The CDR3 bases are TGTGCCAGCAGCGTCGGACAGGGTAGCAATCAGCCCCAGCATTTT. Its protein product is CASSVGQGSNQPQHF. The chain has TRBV6-5 and TRBJ1-5, with 8 bases fitting TRBD1. The germline CDR1 and CDR2 sequences are MNHEY and SVGAGI. The CDR3 is 15 residues long. V dropped 6 bases and J dropped 0; count of bases not matched to a gene: 4.

This clonotype was counted between two and nine times. The gene calls are TRBV15 and TRBJ2-3, with D hard to call. Trimming removed 0 bases at V and 0 bases at J, with 13 bases between. Germline V lookup: CDR1 LNHNV, CDR2 YYDKDF (reference sequence). This CDR3 is 17 amino acids long. The CDR3 loop reads CATSRDNREASTDTQYF. Here the CDR3 DNA reads TGTGCCACCAGCAGAGATAACAGAGAGGCTAGCACAGATACGCAGTATTTT.

This chain joins TRBV6-5 and TRBJ2-3; D could derive from TRBD1 or TRBD2 (5 bases each). V lost 4 bases and J lost 4, with 12 bases in between. The germline V gene encodes CDR1 MNHEY and CDR2 SVGAGI. CDR3 length: 14 amino acids. The CDR3 DNA reads as TGTGCCAGCAGTTTGAGAGGGGCCCCAGATACGCAGTATTTT. This gives the protein CASSLRGAPDTQYF.

The sample holds a few counts of this clonotype. The chain links TRBV7-6 to TRBJ2-3, with 14 bases matching TRBD2. This CDR3 region has 22 residues. Losses at the gene ends were 5 bases for V and 4 bases for J; bases not matched to a gene: 23. Germline CDR1 is SGHVS and CDR2 is FNYEAQ. CDR3 sequence: CASSPQAGTSGSGSGAADTQYF. The CDR3 coding sequence is TGTGCCAGCAGCCCCCAGGCCGGGACTAGCGGGAGTGGGAGTGGAGCGGCAGATACGCAGTATTTT.

The V gene is TRBV10-3, the J gene TRBJ1-1; D is unresolved. The CDR3 extends over 14 amino acids. V lost 4 bases and J 7 bases, leaving 16 bases between the germline ends. Germline CDR1 is ENHRY and CDR2 is SYGVKD. This chain's CDR3 is CAISGRVLVDEAFF. CDR3 DNA: TGTGCCATCAGTGGAAGGGTTTTGGTGGATGAAGCTTTCTTT.

The V call is TRBV5-1, the J call TRBJ2-7; D perhaps matches TRBD2 (6 bases). This CDR3 has 14 amino acids. V gave up 0 bases and J gave up 0 bases, with 7 bases separating them. From germline, CDR1 is SGHRS and CDR2 YFSETQ. In DNA form, the CDR3 reads TGCGCCAGCAGCTTGGTGGGACTCTCCTACGAGCAGTACTTC. It specifies CASSLVGLSYEQYF.

The gene calls are TRBV9 and TRBJ2-1, with a tentative D call TRBD2 (8 bases). There are 16 residues in the CDR3. From germline, CDR1 is SGDLS and CDR2 YYNGEE. With 3 bases removed from V and 2 bases from J, the gap between germline ends came to 15 bases. In DNA form, the CDR3 reads TGTGCCAGCAGCGCCGGGGGGGGGACAGCCTACAATGAGCAGTTCTTC. Its translation: CASSAGGGTAYNEQFF. Full variable domain (missing parts from reference TRBV9 and TRBJ2-1): DSGVTQTPKHLITATGQRVTLRCSPRSGDLSVYWYQQSLDQGLQFLIQYYNGEERAKGNILERFSAQQFPDLHSELNLSSLELGDSALYFCASSAGGGTAYNEQFFGPGTRLTVL.

This clonotype was recorded a few times. The chain couples TRBV4-3 to TRBJ1-5; TRBD1 might be the D (5 bases). CDR3 length: 17 residues. Germline CDR1 is LGHNA and CDR2 is YSLEER. V was cut by 0 bases and J by 2 bases, with 14 bases left in between. The CDR3 is CASSQDGGLWGNQPQHF. The CDR3 DNA is TGCGCCAGCAGCCAAGATGGGGGATTGTGGGGCAATCAGCCCCAGCATTTT.